The sequence of this T cell receptor beta chain was determined in a study of control samples from healthy donors and cancer patients. The table came from immunoSEQ multiplex PCR; TCRdb's copy has only in-frame clones and leaves some out. The sample records about 250,000 clones, about four fifths being singletons. CDR3 length: 15 residues. The J segment lost 4 bases and the V segment lost 8 bases, leaving 9 bases of the junction unmatched. Germline-derived CDR1 and CDR2 are MDHEN and SYDVKM. The chain has TRBV28 and TRBJ2-1, with 9 bases aligning to TRBD2. Sequenced material: PBMCs. The source of this sequence is a woman aged 55 to 70 with lung cancer. The CDR3 region is CASVIRLAVYNEQFF. CDR3 DNA sequence: TGTGCCAGCGTAATAAGACTAGCGGTGTACAATGAGCAGTTCTTC. The whole variable domain, remainder taken from reference TRBV28 and TRBJ2-1, is DVKVTQSSRYLVKRTGEKVFLECVQDMDHENMFWYRQDPGLGLRLIYFSYDVKMKEKGDIPEGYSVSREKKERFSLILESASTNQTSMYLCASVIRLAVYNEQFFGPGTRLTVL.